Each of the 28 T cell receptor beta chains below was sequenced from the same sample in a study of CD8+CD57+ T cells in acquired aplastic anemia. An expansion of CD8+CD57+ cells by flow cytometry had been shown in patients chosen for sequencing. Genomic DNA acted as the template from which TCR beta VDJ combination and CDR3 sequence profiling were carried out. TCRdb ran MiXCR on the reads and lists one entry per CDR3 protein. The repertoire holds 180,000 or so distinct CDR3 sequences, with 40% to 50% as singletons. Sequencing input: sorted CD4+, CD8+, or CD8+CD57+ T cells (not recorded which) from PBMCs. The receptors shown here come from a human donor with aplastic anemia.

The J gene is TRBJ1-2, the V gene TRBV5-1; D is uncertain. This CDR3 contains 14 residues. Trimming pared 3 bases from V and 7 bases from J, leaving 16 bases between. The V gene's germline CDR1 is SGHRS and CDR2 YFSETQ. CDR3 region: CASSSQADAVGYTF. DNA for the CDR3: TGCGCCAGCAGCTCCCAGGCGGACGCGGTTGGCTACACCTTC.

As DNA, the CDR3 is TGTGCCACCAGCAGAGAGTGGTCAGATACGCAGTATTTT. It codes for CATSREWSDTQYF. The chain is built from TRBV15 and TRBJ2-3, with D uncertain. Deletions cut 0 bases from V and 4 bases from J, with 5 bases between. Germline loops: CDR1 LNHNV, CDR2 YYDKDF (reference sequence). This CDR3 spans 13 amino acids. Together with reference TRBV15 and TRBJ2-3, the CDR3 gives the full variable domain: DAMVIQNPRYQVTQFGKPVTLSCSQTLNHNVMYWYQQKSSQAPKLLFHYYDKDFNNEADTPDNFQSRRPNTSFCFLDIRSPGLGDTAMYLCATSREWSDTQYFGPGTRLTVL.

The sample holds a few counts of this clonotype. This chain joins TRBV10-1 and TRBJ2-1, with 7 positions matching TRBD2. The junction had 11 bases not matched to a gene; V was cut back by 3 bases and J by 0 bases. Germline CDR1 WNHNN, CDR2 SYGVQD (reference sequence). This CDR3 region has 18 residues. The CDR3 loop reads CASSDPDPTGGSYNEQFF. CDR3 DNA: TGCGCCAGCAGTGATCCGGACCCTACGGGGGGCTCCTACAATGAGCAGTTCTTC.

The genes are TRBV11-2 and TRBJ2-3, with a possible D match to TRBD2 (5 bases). V gave up 1 base and J gave up 0 bases, with 8 bases separating them. Germline V gives CDR1 SGHAT, CDR2 FQNNGV. The CDR3 is 15 amino acids. The CDR3 nucleotides are TGTGCCAGCAGCTTAGTACTAGTTAGCACAGATACGCAGTATTTT. Translating gives CASSLVLVSTDTQYF.

This clonotype has only one observation. This sequence may be a read error, since a much larger clone differs from it by one base. Likely a read error: the CDR3 ends without its conserved phenylalanine or tryptophan. The gene calls are TRBV27 and TRBJ1-3; tentatively, D is TRBD1 (6 bases). V shed 7 bases and J shed 2 bases, with 12 bases lying between them. Germline V gene lookup returns CDR1 MNHEY and CDR2 SMNVEV (reference sequence). The CDR3 is 14 residues long. CDR3 sequence reads: CASKSGTTGNTIYC. The CDR3 DNA reads as TGTGCCAGCAAATCCGGGACAACTGGAAACACCATATATTGT.

This clonotype was counted ten times or more. The J gene is TRBJ2-1, the V gene TRBV11-2; 7 positions match TRBD1. The germline V gene encodes CDR1 SGHAT and CDR2 FQNNGV. CDR3 length: 14 amino acids. J was trimmed by 3 bases and V by 5 bases; bases with no gene match: 4. The CDR3 spells CASSRRQGYNEQFF. Written as DNA, the CDR3 is TGTGCCAGCAGCCGTAGACAGGGCTACAATGAGCAGTTCTTC.

This clonotype appeared many times. The CDR3 bases are TGTGCCAGCAGTGCCCCGAGGGGGGACGGGAATTCACCCCTCCACTTT. This codes for CASSAPRGDGNSPLHF. This chain connects TRBV25-1 to TRBJ1-6; D perhaps matches TRBD1 (6 bases). Germline-derived CDR1 and CDR2 are MGHDK and SYGVNS. Trimming pared 4 bases from V and 7 bases from J, leaving 17 bases between. The CDR3 is made up of 16 amino acids.

This clonotype was detected many times. The V gene is TRBV7-6, the J gene TRBJ2-1, with 9 positions matching TRBD1. The length of the CDR3 is 14 residues. Germline lookup yields CDR1 SGHVS and CDR2 FNYEAQ. V trimming: 5 bases; J trimming: 13 bases; junction bases outside the gene matches: 12. The CDR3 DNA is TGTGCCAGCAGCGATCCCGGGACAGGGCGAGAACAGTTCTTC. This gives the protein CASSDPGTGREQFF. The full variable domain, in which reference TRBV7-6 and TRBJ2-1 provide the parts outside the CDR3, is GAGVSQSPRYKVTKRGQDVALRCDPISGHVSLYWYRQALGQGPEFLTYFNYEAQQDKSGLPNDRFSAERPEGSISTLTIQRTEQRDSAMYRCASSDPGTGREQFFGPGTRLTVL.

The V gene is TRBV29-1, the J gene TRBJ2-1; D might be TRBD1 (6 bases). Trimming cost V 6 bases and J 4 bases, with 13 bases left between them. The CDR3 loop spans 13 amino acids. Germline values: CDR1 SQVTM, CDR2 ANQGSEA. CDR3 in DNA: TGCAGCGTCCGACAGGATCCGTACAATGAGCAGTTCTTC. Protein: CSVRQDPYNEQFF.

This clonotype has at least ten counts. The chain combines TRBV10-3 with TRBJ2-3; 11 positions agree with TRBD2. V lost 11 bases and J lost 1; bases outside the gene matches: 5. Germline values: CDR1 ENHRY, CDR2 SYGVKD. The CDR3 length is 14 residues. The CDR3 spells CASTTSGGTDTQYF. DNA of the CDR3: TGTGCCTCTACGACTAGCGGGGGCACAGATACGCAGTATTTT.

V gene TRBV7-3 combines with J gene TRBJ2-7, with D perhaps TRBD2 (6 bases). This CDR3 contains 14 residues. V lost 3 bases, J lost 3 bases, and 12 bases lay in between. Germline V gene lookup returns CDR1 SGHTA and CDR2 FQGTGA. The CDR3 coding sequence is TGTGCCAGCAGCTTCGGGGGAGGAAACTACGAGCAGTACTTC. This gives the protein CASSFGGGNYEQYF.

In this sample, this clonotype turned up a few times. A much more abundant neighbour one base away suggests this may be a read error. V is TRBV9 and J is TRBJ1-2; D unresolved. The CDR3 runs 14 residues. CDR1 and CDR2 (germline): SGDLS, YYNGEE. This chain's CDR3 is CASSVGHYNYGYIF. CDR3 nucleotide sequence: TGTGCCAGCAGCGTAGGTCATTATAACTATGGCTACATCTTC.

V usage is TRBV5-1 and J usage is TRBJ1-1; a possible D gene is TRBD1 (6 bases). The CDR3 runs to 15 residues. The germline CDR1 and CDR2 sequences are SGHRS and YFSETQ. V shed 0 bases and J shed 1 base, with 10 bases lying between them. For the CDR3, the DNA is TGCGCCAGCAGCTTGGCCTGGACAGAGAACACTGAAGCTTTCTTT. Translation: CASSLAWTENTEAFF.

This clonotype was counted at least ten times. This chain uses TRBV6-1 with TRBJ2-5; no reliable D call. The germline V gene has CDR1 MNHNS and CDR2 SASEGT. The V and J ends lost 3 bases and 7 bases respectively, with 9 bases between them. The CDR3 is made up of 12 amino acids. The CDR3 region has the DNA TGTGCCAGCAGTGAGTGGGCTTTGACCCAGTACTTC. This gives the protein CASSEWALTQYF.

The rearrangement joins TRBV24-1 to TRBJ1-5; maybe TRBD1 (5 bases). The germline V gene has CDR1 KGHDR and CDR2 SFDVKD. The CDR3 length is 13 residues. V dropped 3 bases and J dropped 6 bases, with 8 bases sitting between them. CDR3 nucleotides: TGTGCCACCAGTGATCGCACAGGTCAGCCCCAGCATTTT. Encoded protein: CATSDRTGQPQHF.

This clonotype turned up a few times. The V call is TRBV18, the J call TRBJ1-1; the D is unclear. V was cut by 2 bases and J by 0 bases, with 13 bases left in between. This CDR3 has 16 amino acids. Germline V gene data show CDR1 as KGHSH and CDR2 as LQKENI. CDR3 bases: TGTGCCAGCTCACCAATAGGTCAGCTAATGAACACTGAAGCTTTCTTT. Its protein product is CASSPIGQLMNTEAFF.

The genes are TRBV15 and TRBJ2-2, with D unclear. The CDR3 loop spans 13 amino acids. CDR1 and CDR2 from the germline V gene are LNHNV and YYDKDF (reference sequence). Trimming cost V 0 bases and J 6 bases, with 5 bases left between them. CDR3 DNA sequence: TGTGCCACCAGCAGAGATACAGCCGGGGAGCTGTTTTTT. This sequence encodes CATSRDTAGELFF.

This clonotype was picked up many times. The DNA for the CDR3 is TGTGCCAGCCTAGGGGGGGACTCCTATGGCTACACCTTC. Translation: CASLGGDSYGYTF. The J gene is TRBJ1-2, the V gene TRBV3-1, with D perhaps matching TRBD1 (6 bases). CDR1 and CDR2 from the germline V gene are LGHDT and YNNKEL (reference sequence). The CDR3 loop spans 13 amino acids. Trimming took 8 bases from V and 4 from J, leaving 14 bases between them.

This clonotype was counted many times. The genes are TRBV6-6 and TRBJ2-1, with D unresolved. V lost 6 bases and J 6 bases, leaving 6 bases between the germline ends. CDR1 and CDR2 (germline): MNHNY, SVGAGI (reference sequence). CDR3 size: 11 residues. The CDR3 coding sequence is TGTGCCAGCAGCAGGTCCAATGAGCAGTTCTTC. As protein: CASSRSNEQFF.

This clonotype was picked up many times. This chain links TRBV5-1 with TRBJ1-4; D perhaps matches TRBD1 (5 bases). Germline V gene data show CDR1 as SGHRS and CDR2 as YFSETQ. This CDR3 has 13 residues. Between the trimmed V and J ends, which lost 3 bases and 8 bases, there was a span of 11 bases. In DNA, the CDR3 is TGCGCCAGCAGCTCAGGACATCCCGAAAAACTGTTTTTT. Translated: CASSSGHPEKLFF. Complete variable domain (other parts from reference TRBV5-1 and TRBJ1-4): KAGVTQTPRYLIKTRGQQVTLSCSPISGHRSVSWYQQTPGQGLQFLFEYFSETQRNKGNFPGRFSGRQFSNSRSEMNVSTLELGDSALYLCASSSGHPEKLFFGSGTQLSVL.

The rearrangement links TRBV24-1 to TRBJ2-1; TRBD2 is a possible D gene (5 bases). V was pared by 2 bases and J by 7 bases, with 11 bases between. Germline CDR1 is KGHDR and CDR2 is SFDVKD. This CDR3 has 14 amino acids. CDR3 sequence (DNA): TGTGCCACCAGTGATTCGGGGTTTGGGAATGAGCAGTTCTTC. It codes for CATSDSGFGNEQFF.

This clonotype has ten or more counts. This rearrangement joins TRBV7-2 to TRBJ2-5; 10 bases agree with TRBD1. Germline V gene sequence: CDR1 SGHTA, CDR2 FQGNSA. V lost 5 bases to trimming and J lost 4 bases; unmatched junction nucleotides: 7. The CDR3 consists of 15 residues. Written as DNA, the CDR3 is TGTGCCAGCAGCCAGACTCGGACAGGGGGAGAGACCCAGTACTTC. Translating gives CASSQTRTGGETQYF.

This clonotype was counted once. This chain uses TRBV20-1 with TRBJ2-7; 10 nucleotides match TRBD2. Losses at the gene ends were 2 bases for V and 1 base for J; bases not matched to a gene: 8. Germline V lookup: CDR1 DFQATT, CDR2 SNEGSKA (reference sequence). The CDR3 is 16 amino acids. CDR3 protein: CSARPGSGGPSYEQYF. In nucleotides, the CDR3 is TGCAGTGCTAGACCGGGTAGCGGGGGGCCTTCCTACGAGCAGTACTTC.

The J gene is TRBJ2-7, the V gene TRBV20-1, with TRBD2 matching over 11 bases. The germline V gene has CDR1 DFQATT and CDR2 SNEGSKA (reference sequence). V lost 3 bases, J lost 6 bases, and 1 base stayed unmatched. This CDR3 has 12 residues. CDR3 amino acids: CSASTSGSEQYF. CDR3 bases: TGCAGTGCTAGCACTAGCGGGAGCGAGCAGTACTTC.

This clonotype has more than one count but fewer than ten. Being one base from a much bigger clone, this may be a read error. The conserved closing phenylalanine or tryptophan is absent in this CDR3, likely reflecting a read error. The chain recombines TRBV3-1 with TRBJ1-6; D is ambiguous. CDR1 and CDR2 (germline): LGHDT, YNNKEL (reference sequence). This CDR3 is 13 amino acids long. Trimming left V 1 base short and J 10 bases short, with 8 bases between. The CDR3 DNA reads TGTGCCAGCAGCCAAGGGAGAGGCTCACCCCTCCACCTT. Protein product: CASSQGRGSPLHL.

Ten or more counts support this clonotype. The gene calls are TRBV5-4 and TRBJ2-7, with D unresolved. This CDR3 is built from 15 residues. V shed 4 bases and J shed 3 bases, with 17 bases lying between them. Germline V CDR1 and CDR2: SGHNT, YYREEE (reference sequence). The CDR3 DNA reads as TGTGCCAGCAGCACGAAAAAGGAGCCAGGCTACGAGCAGTACTTC. It is translated as CASSTKKEPGYEQYF. Complete variable domain (other parts from reference TRBV5-4 and TRBJ2-7): ETGVTQSPTHLIKTRGQQVTLRCSSQSGHNTVSWYQQALGQGPQFIFQYYREEENGRGNFPPRFSGLQFPNYSSELNVNALELDDSALYLCASSTKKEPGYEQYFGPGTRLTVT.

The chain has TRBV9 and TRBJ2-1; TRBD2 agrees at 9 bases. Germline V CDR1 and CDR2: SGDLS, YYNGEE. V lost 1 base to trimming and J lost 3 bases; unmatched junction nucleotides: 5. The CDR3 totals 16 residues. The CDR3 sequence: CASSVLAGPNYNEQFF. CDR3 in DNA: TGTGCCAGCAGCGTACTAGCGGGACCCAACTACAATGAGCAGTTCTTC.

The chain combines TRBV7-9 with TRBJ1-6; D is uncertain. Trimming shortened V by 2 bases and J by 6 bases, and 5 bases separated the two germline ends. Germline V gene sequence: CDR1 SEHNR, CDR2 FQNEAQ (reference sequence). The CDR3 sequence is 13 residues long. CDR3 nucleotide sequence: TGTGCCAGCAGCTTAATGACTAATTCACCCCTCCACTTT. It codes for CASSLMTNSPLHF.